This T cell receptor beta chain was obtained from a study of OX40 agonist ivuxolimab in advanced cancers. Overall study: Patients enrolled in dose escalation were diagnosed with hepatocellular carcinoma, melanoma, renal cell or head and neck cancer. Treatment received earlier with anti-PD-1, anti-PD-L1 or anti-CTLA-4 agents was allowed, and around 36% had some. A male proportion of about 86% was recorded, with mean age approximately 60 years and range 23 to 79.

Whole-study findings and limits: Clonal expansion was seen in CD4+ and CD8+ blood T cells by week 6 at 0.1 to 3.0 mg/kg.

Sequencing used immunoSEQ multiplex PCR; TCRdb keeps in-frame clones, though not all of them. Of roughly 70,000 clones in the sample, approximately 86% are singletons; the top ten hold 2% to 2.5%. This CDR3 has 15 residues. The germline V gene has CDR1 SGHRS and CDR2 YFSETQ. V dropped 4 bases and J dropped 4; count of bases not matched to a gene: 7. Comment on this clone: Its target is unknown.

The chain joins TRBV5-1 to TRBJ1-2; 10 nucleotides match TRBD1. The sample was CD4+ or CD8+ T cells sorted from blood, taken in a trial of the OX40 agonist ivuxolimab. The TCR comes from an adult with an advanced solid tumor such as melanoma, head and neck, liver or kidney cancer. The CDR3 DNA sequence: TGCGCCAGCAGCGGGGGGACAGGGGCCCTCTATGGCTACACCTTC. Translated: CASSGGTGALYGYTF.